Below are 21 T cell receptor beta chains sequenced from a single sample in a study of cytomegalovirus exposure and HLA in healthy donors. 60 Vbeta and 13 Jbeta primers were used in PCR. Profiling relied on immunoSEQ multiplex PCR, and the TCRdb table lists in-frame clones only, not all of them. The sample shows about 160,000 clones, around 88% of them seen only once. Sequenced: PBMCs. All receptors derive from a woman under 30 in good health and CMV-seronegative.

The rearrangement joins TRBV10-3 to TRBJ1-2; the match to TRBD1 covers 9 bases. The trim removed 4 bases at V and 6 bases at J, leaving 15 bases unmatched. Germline V gene lookup returns CDR1 ENHRY and CDR2 SYGVKD. The CDR3 is 17 amino acids. In nucleotides, the CDR3 is TGTGCCATCAGTGGATCTCCCGGGACAGGGCGGCAGCATGGCTACACCTTC. Its translation: CAISGSPGTGRQHGYTF.

The chain has TRBV11-2 and TRBJ1-2, with 8 bases lining up with TRBD1. The germline gives CDR1 SGHAT, CDR2 FQNNGV. The junction had 2 bases not matched to a gene; V was cut back by 5 bases and J by 3 bases. This CDR3 spans 13 amino acids. The chain's CDR3 is CASSPQGDYGYTF. The CDR3, as DNA: TGTGCCAGCAGCCCACAGGGGGACTATGGCTACACCTTC.

This clone occurred once. The DNA for the CDR3 is TGTGCCTGGAGTTCAGGGGCCGGAAACACCATATATTTT. This sequence encodes CAWSSGAGNTIYF. J is TRBJ1-3 and V is TRBV30; D perhaps matches TRBD1 (6 bases). The CDR3 has 13 amino acids. V lost 2 bases to trimming and J lost 4 bases, with 9 bases between them. Germline V CDR1 and CDR2: GTSNPN, SVGIG (reference sequence).

CDR3 loop: CASRRTGGTYNEQFF. The CDR3 DNA reads as TGTGCCAGCAGACGAACAGGGGGGACATACAATGAGCAGTTCTTC. The chain recombines TRBV6-4 with TRBJ2-1, with 8 positions matching TRBD1. This CDR3 is 15 amino acids long. The junction had 8 bases not matched to a gene; V was cut back by 6 bases and J by 4 bases. Germline V gene data show CDR1 as MRHNA and CDR2 as SNTAGT.

V gene TRBV5-1 combines with J gene TRBJ2-2, with a weak D call TRBD2 (5 bases). Trimming shortened V by 0 bases and J by 3 bases, and 12 bases separated the two germline ends. The V gene's germline CDR1 is SGHRS and CDR2 YFSETQ. This CDR3 is built from 16 residues. CDR3 in amino acids: CASSLDGSEYTGELFF. DNA for the CDR3: TGCGCCAGCAGCTTGGATGGTAGCGAGTACACCGGGGAGCTGTTTTTT.

Points on this clone: One junction end does not reproduce the germline sequence, and a read error may be involved. The chain combines TRBV7-9 with TRBJ2-7, with D perhaps TRBD2 (5 bases). Germline CDR1 and CDR2: SEHNR and FQNEAQ (reference sequence). This CDR3 is built from 14 residues. This CDR3 reads CSSSTRPERREQYF. CDR3 nucleotides: TGTTCCAGCAGCACCAGGCCGGAACGGAGGGAGCAGTACTTC. The complete variable domain, with remaining parts taken from reference TRBV7-9 and TRBJ2-7, reads DTGVSQNPRHKITKRGQNVTFRCDPISEHNRLYWYRQTLGQGPEFLTYFQNEAQLEKSRLLSDRFSAERPKGSFSTLEIQRTEQGDSAMYLCSSSTRPERREQYFGPGTRLTVT.

This sequence joins TRBV7-8 and TRBJ2-1, with D perhaps matching TRBD1 (6 bases). Germline V gene data show CDR1 as SGHVS and CDR2 as FQNEAQ. The CDR3 contains 15 residues. V lost 4 bases and J lost 3, with 13 bases in between. The CDR3 reads CASSSTGRHYNEQFF. The CDR3, as DNA: TGTGCCAGCAGCTCGACAGGACGGCACTACAATGAGCAGTTCTTC.

This chain uses TRBV6-1 with TRBJ2-7, with 11 nucleotides matching TRBD2. The germline gives CDR1 MNHNS, CDR2 SASEGT. V gave up 2 bases and J gave up 8 bases; unmatched junction bases: 8. This CDR3 spans 15 amino acids. This CDR3 reads CASSESASGGTQQYF. CDR3 bases: TGTGCCAGCAGTGAATCGGCTAGCGGGGGGACCCAGCAGTACTTC.

In its sample, this clone was seen once. The chain joins TRBV28 to TRBJ1-2; 8 nucleotides align to TRBD1. V was clipped by 7 bases and J by 8 bases; unmatched bases: 9. This CDR3 comprises 13 residues. Per germline, CDR1 MDHEN and CDR2 SYDVKM. Written as DNA, the CDR3 is TGTGCCAGCATAATCCCAGGGGGCCTCGGCTACACCTTC. The encoded protein is CASIIPGGLGYTF.

This chain joins TRBV19 and TRBJ2-7; 8 bases fit TRBD1. Germline V gene lookup returns CDR1 LNHDA and CDR2 SQIVND (reference sequence). The CDR3 length is 14 residues. With 6 bases clipped from V and 1 base from J, the junction kept 5 bases outside the gene matches. Here the CDR3 reads CASRRQGSSYEQYF. For the CDR3, the DNA is TGTGCCAGTAGAAGACAGGGGTCATCCTACGAGCAGTACTTC.

The chain uses TRBV29-1 and TRBJ2-5, with TRBD1 matching over 7 bases. V trimming: 7 bases; J trimming: 11 bases; junction bases outside the gene matches: 13. The CDR3 has 12 residues. CDR1 is SQVTM, CDR2 ANQGSEA, per germline. The CDR3: CSGTGPQGEQYF. In DNA form, the CDR3 reads TGCAGCGGGACAGGCCCCCAAGGGGAGCAGTACTTC.

The rearrangement links TRBV2 to TRBJ1-2, with a possible D match to TRBD1 (5 bases). From germline, CDR1 is SNHLY and CDR2 FYNNEI. This CDR3 has 15 amino acids. V was cut by 9 bases and J by 4 bases, with 21 bases left in between. In nucleotides, the CDR3 is TGTGCCAGTGTACCAGCCCGCACAGGCTTCTATGGCTACACCTTC. Translation gives CASVPARTGFYGYTF.

This rearrangement joins TRBV7-9 to TRBJ2-7; 7 bases match TRBD1. CDR1 and CDR2 from the germline V gene are SEHNR and FQNEAQ (reference sequence). There are 16 residues in the CDR3. V was clipped by 5 bases and J by 3 bases; unmatched bases: 13. The CDR3: CASSPRQGEKDYEQYF. DNA of the CDR3: TGTGCCAGCAGCCCCAGACAGGGAGAAAAGGACTACGAGCAGTACTTC.

In this sample, this clone turned up once. V usage is TRBV15 and J usage is TRBJ2-1; TRBD2 matches 9 bases. The CDR3 is 15 residues long. Germline lookup yields CDR1 LNHNV and CDR2 YYDKDF (reference sequence). The V gene end was trimmed by 0 bases and the J gene end by 7 bases; junction bases not matched to a gene: 4. Here the CDR3 reads CATSREREGPNEQFF. The CDR3 DNA sequence: TGTGCCACCAGCAGAGAGCGGGAGGGCCCGAATGAGCAGTTCTTC.

This clone turned up a few times. The CDR3 bases are TGCGCCAGCAGTGGGACAGGCGATACGCAGTATTTT. It specifies CASSGTGDTQYF. This chain joins TRBV10-1 and TRBJ2-3; 7 nucleotides align to TRBD1. The V gene's germline CDR1 is WNHNN and CDR2 SYGVQD (reference sequence). The trim removed 4 bases at V and 6 bases at J, leaving 1 base unmatched. The CDR3 is 12 amino acids.

The chain employs TRBV30 and TRBJ2-3, with TRBD1 matching over 7 bases. Per germline, CDR1 GTSNPN and CDR2 SVGIG (reference sequence). The CDR3 is 11 amino acids. The J segment lost 9 bases and the V segment lost 7 bases, leaving 7 bases of the junction unmatched. CDR3 region: CAFEGTATQYF. CDR3 nucleotide sequence: TGTGCCTTCGAGGGGACAGCGACGCAGTATTTT.

This chain uses TRBV10-2 with TRBJ2-5, with 11 bases aligning to TRBD2. The germline V gene encodes CDR1 WSHSY and CDR2 SAAADI. The CDR3 is 17 amino acids. The junction had 8 bases not matched to a gene; V was cut back by 1 base and J by 4 bases. CDR3 amino acids: CASSEFLLAGVRETQYF. As DNA, the CDR3 is TGCGCCAGCAGTGAGTTCTTACTAGCGGGAGTGAGAGAGACCCAGTACTTC.

The V gene is TRBV5-6, the J gene TRBJ2-7, with TRBD2 as a possible D gene (5 bases). CDR3 length: 14 residues. Between the trimmed V and J ends, which lost 0 bases and 0 bases, there was a span of 7 bases. Germline assignment: CDR1 SGHDT and CDR2 YYEEEE. CDR3 DNA: TGTGCCAGCAGCTTGGCGGGGAGCTCCTACGAGCAGTACTTC. Protein product: CASSLAGSSYEQYF.

The V call is TRBV7-2, the J call TRBJ2-1, with D possibly matching TRBD1 (5 bases). The V end was cut by 0 bases, the J end by 10 bases, with 10 bases between. The CDR3 is made up of 13 amino acids. The germline V gene encodes CDR1 SGHTA and CDR2 FQGNSA. The DNA of the CDR3 is TGTGCCAGCAGCTTAGCAGGGGTGCGGGAGCAGTTCTTC. Amino acid sequence: CASSLAGVREQFF.

This rearrangement joins TRBV25-1 to TRBJ2-3, with a possible D match to TRBD2 (6 bases). The germline V gene has CDR1 MGHDK and CDR2 SYGVNS. Trimming shortened V by 1 base and J by 2 bases, and 10 bases separated the two germline ends. The CDR3 consists of 15 residues. The DNA for the CDR3 is TGTGCCAGCAGTGAATGGGGGGATACCACAGATACGCAGTATTTT. It translates to CASSEWGDTTDTQYF.

The chain joins TRBV28 to TRBJ1-1, with 8 bases aligning to TRBD1. CDR1 MDHEN and CDR2 SYDVKM come from the germline V gene. The trim removed 8 bases at V and 0 bases at J, leaving 14 bases unmatched. The length of the CDR3 is 17 residues. Here the CDR3 reads CASSFWGQALMNTEAFF. The CDR3 DNA is TGTGCCAGCTCCTTTTGGGGACAGGCCCTCATGAACACTGAAGCTTTCTTT.